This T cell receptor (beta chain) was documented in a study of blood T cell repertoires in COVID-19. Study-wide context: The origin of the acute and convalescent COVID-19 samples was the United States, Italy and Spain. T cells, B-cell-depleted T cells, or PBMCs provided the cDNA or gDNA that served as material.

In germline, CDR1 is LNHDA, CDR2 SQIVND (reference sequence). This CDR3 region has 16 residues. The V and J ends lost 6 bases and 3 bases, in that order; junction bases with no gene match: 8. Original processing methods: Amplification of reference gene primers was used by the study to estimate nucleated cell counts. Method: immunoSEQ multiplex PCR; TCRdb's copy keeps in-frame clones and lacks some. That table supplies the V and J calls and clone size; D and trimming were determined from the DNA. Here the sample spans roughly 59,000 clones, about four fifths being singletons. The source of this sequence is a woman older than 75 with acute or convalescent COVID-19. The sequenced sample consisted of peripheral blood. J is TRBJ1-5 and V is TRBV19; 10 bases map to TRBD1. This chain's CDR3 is CASSVGQGRSNQPQHF. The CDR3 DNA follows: TGTGCCAGTAGCGTGGGACAGGGGCGTTCCAATCAGCCCCAGCATTTT.